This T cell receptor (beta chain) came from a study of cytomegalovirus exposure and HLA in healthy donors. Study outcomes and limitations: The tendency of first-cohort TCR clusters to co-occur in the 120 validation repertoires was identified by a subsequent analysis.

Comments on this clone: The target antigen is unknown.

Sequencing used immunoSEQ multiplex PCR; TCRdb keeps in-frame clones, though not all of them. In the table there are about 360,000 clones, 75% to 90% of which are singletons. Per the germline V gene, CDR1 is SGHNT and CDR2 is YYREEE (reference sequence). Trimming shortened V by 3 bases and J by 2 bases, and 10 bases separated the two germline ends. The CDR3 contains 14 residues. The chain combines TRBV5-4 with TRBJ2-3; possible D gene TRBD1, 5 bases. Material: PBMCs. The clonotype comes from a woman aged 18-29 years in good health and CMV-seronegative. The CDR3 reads CASSSTVATDTQYF. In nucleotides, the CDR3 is TGTGCCAGCAGCTCGACAGTCGCCACAGATACGCAGTATTTT.